This entry is about one T cell receptor beta chain. Study processing details: Counts of nucleated cells, estimated from reference gene primer amplification, were obtained. TCRdb keeps only in-frame clones here, not all; method: immunoSEQ multiplex PCR. D and trimming come from the DNA, and the V and J calls and clone size come from that table. The sample lists over 90,000 clones, around 84% occurring once. V shed 5 bases, J shed 9 bases, and the junction held 15 bases outside the gene matches. Looked up from germline, CDR1 is MNHEY and CDR2 is SMNVEV (reference sequence). The CDR3 runs 15 residues. The sample is drawn from a study of blood T cell repertoires in COVID-19. Study background: Whether acute or convalescent, the COVID-19 samples came from the United States, Italy and Spain.

Sequencing input: peripheral blood. This chain uses TRBV27 with TRBJ1-2, with TRBD1 matching 7 bases. The origin of this receptor is a human donor in a cohort sampled during active COVID-19. In nucleotides, the CDR3 is TGTGCCAGCAGTCCTTATATTGGTGGACAGGAAAGCTACACCTTC. Translating it yields CASSPYIGGQESYTF.